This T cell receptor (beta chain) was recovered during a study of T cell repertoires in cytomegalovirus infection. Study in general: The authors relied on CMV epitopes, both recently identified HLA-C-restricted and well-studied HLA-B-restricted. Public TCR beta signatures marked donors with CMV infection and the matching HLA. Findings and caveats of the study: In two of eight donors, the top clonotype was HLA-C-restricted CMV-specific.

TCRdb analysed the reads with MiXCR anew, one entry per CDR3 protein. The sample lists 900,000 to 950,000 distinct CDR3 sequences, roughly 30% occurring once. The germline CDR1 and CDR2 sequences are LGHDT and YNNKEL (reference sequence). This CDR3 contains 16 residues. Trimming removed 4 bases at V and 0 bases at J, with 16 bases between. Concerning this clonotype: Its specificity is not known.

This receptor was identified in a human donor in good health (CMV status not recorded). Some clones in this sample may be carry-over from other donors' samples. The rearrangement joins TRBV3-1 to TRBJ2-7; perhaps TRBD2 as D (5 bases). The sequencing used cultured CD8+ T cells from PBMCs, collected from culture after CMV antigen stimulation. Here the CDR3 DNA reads TGTGCCAGCAGCCTCGAGGGCCCTACTAGCTCCTACGAGCAGTACTTC. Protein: CASSLEGPTSSYEQYF.